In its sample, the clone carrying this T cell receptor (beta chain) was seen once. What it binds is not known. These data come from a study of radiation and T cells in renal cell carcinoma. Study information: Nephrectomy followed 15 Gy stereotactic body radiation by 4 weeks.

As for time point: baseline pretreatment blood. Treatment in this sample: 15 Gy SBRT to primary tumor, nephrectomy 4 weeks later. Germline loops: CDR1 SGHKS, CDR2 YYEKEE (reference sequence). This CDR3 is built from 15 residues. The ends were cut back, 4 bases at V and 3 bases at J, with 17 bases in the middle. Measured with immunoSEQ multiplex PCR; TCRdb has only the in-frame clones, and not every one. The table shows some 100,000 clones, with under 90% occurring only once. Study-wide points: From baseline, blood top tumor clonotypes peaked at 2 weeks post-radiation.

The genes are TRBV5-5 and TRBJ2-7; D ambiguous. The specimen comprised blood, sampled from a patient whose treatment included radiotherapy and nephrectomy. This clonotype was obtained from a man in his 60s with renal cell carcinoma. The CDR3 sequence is CASSTAPYVGYEQYF. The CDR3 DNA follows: TGTGCCAGCAGCACGGCACCTTACGTAGGCTACGAGCAGTACTTC. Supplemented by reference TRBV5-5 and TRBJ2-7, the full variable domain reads DAGVTQSPTHLIKTRGQQVTLRCSPISGHKSVSWYQQVLGQGPQFIFQYYEKEERGRGNFPDRFSARQFPNYSSELNVNALLLGDSALYLCASSTAPYVGYEQYFGPGTRLTVT.